These 30 T cell receptor beta chains were sequenced from one sample in a study of cytomegalovirus exposure and HLA in healthy donors. The protocol was immunoSEQ multiplex PCR, while the TCRdb copy is restricted to in-frame clones and leaves out a portion. This sample yields about 150,000 clones, of which approximately 88% are seen a single time; 2.5% to 4% belongs to the top ten. The sequenced sample consisted of PBMCs. Source of these receptors: a woman in her late teens or twenties in good health and CMV-seropositive.

There are a few counts of this clone. This sequence joins TRBV2 and TRBJ2-1; 8 nucleotides match TRBD2. Trimming removed 6 bases from V and 10 bases from J; junction bases left unmatched: 8. Germline assignment: CDR1 SNHLY and CDR2 FYNNEI. This CDR3 comprises 13 residues. CDR3 in DNA: TGTGCCAGCAGCCGGTTAGCGGGGTTGGAGCAGTTCTTC. This sequence encodes CASSRLAGLEQFF.

This clone has a handful of counts. The genes are TRBV6-1 and TRBJ2-3, with 9 nucleotides matching TRBD1. J was trimmed by 6 bases and V by 7 bases; bases with no gene match: 11. CDR3 size: 15 residues. The germline V gene has CDR1 MNHNS and CDR2 SASEGT. In DNA form, the CDR3 reads TGTGCCAGCATTATACCGGGACAGGGATATGATACGCAGTATTTT. Protein: CASIIPGQGYDTQYF.

The count of this clone is one. The genes are TRBV9 and TRBJ2-1, with 10 bases fitting TRBD2. V shed 3 bases and J 9 bases; nucleotides not matched to a gene: 9. Germline V gene lookup returns CDR1 SGDLS and CDR2 YYNGEE. The CDR3 extends over 15 amino acids. CDR3 nucleotides: TGTGCCAGCAGCGCCAGCGGGAGGGCAACAGGTGAGCAGTTCTTC. Amino acid sequence: CASSASGRATGEQFF.

The V call is TRBV19, the J call TRBJ1-1, with no clear D. The CDR3 length is 11 residues. Germline V CDR1 and CDR2: LNHDA, SQIVND (reference sequence). The V and J ends lost 7 bases and 6 bases respectively, with 9 bases between them. The CDR3 DNA reads TGTGCCAGTACCCGCGGATCTGAAGCTTTCTTT. Protein sequence: CASTRGSEAFF.

V is TRBV11-3 and J is TRBJ2-7; perhaps TRBD2 as D (6 bases). The germline V gene encodes CDR1 SGHNT and CDR2 YENEEA. Deletions cut 1 base from V and 4 bases from J, with 14 bases between. The CDR3 has 15 residues. CDR3 bases: TGTGCCAGCAGCTTAGGACGGGAGCGGTCGTACGAGCAGTACTTC. Protein: CASSLGRERSYEQYF.

CDR3 DNA sequence: TGTGCCAGCAGCCAAGATTTCGGACAGACCTATGGCTACACCTTC. Its translation: CASSQDFGQTYGYTF. The chain couples TRBV14 to TRBJ1-2; tentative D call: TRBD1 (6 bases). Between the trimmed V and J ends, which lost 0 bases and 4 bases, there was a span of 12 bases. The CDR3 totals 15 residues. Germline V CDR1 and CDR2: SGHDN, FVKESK. Full variable domain (outside the CDR3, taken from reference TRBV14 and TRBJ1-2): EAGVTQFPSHSVIEKGQTVTLRCDPISGHDNLYWYRRVMGKEIKFLLHFVKESKQDESGMPNNRFLAERTGGTYSTLKVQPAELEDSGVYFCASSQDFGQTYGYTFGSGTRLTVV.

This sequence joins TRBV4-1 and TRBJ2-7, with a weak D call TRBD1 (5 bases). From germline, CDR1 is MGHRA and CDR2 YSYEKL. The CDR3 spans 16 residues. V was clipped by 4 bases and J by 0 bases, with 16 bases between them. The CDR3 coding sequence is TGCGCCAGCAGCCCGGCCGGTGGGCAGGGCTCCTACGAGCAGTACTTC. Translated, it gives CASSPAGGQGSYEQYF.

The V and J genes are TRBV5-1 and TRBJ1-1; 9 bases align to TRBD1. This CDR3 has 15 amino acids. From germline, CDR1 is SGHRS and CDR2 YFSETQ. V lost 7 bases to trimming and J lost 2 bases; unmatched junction nucleotides: 9. In nucleotides, the CDR3 is TGCGCCAGCTCCCGGACAGGGGATTCAAACACTGAAGCTTTCTTT. Translated: CASSRTGDSNTEAFF.

V usage is TRBV6-1 and J usage is TRBJ2-5; tentatively, D is TRBD1 (5 bases). V was pared by 6 bases and J by 4 bases, with 12 bases between. CDR1 is MNHNS, CDR2 SASEGT, per germline. The CDR3 is 13 amino acids. CDR3 in amino acids: CASRLGAGETQYF. The CDR3 DNA reads as TGTGCCAGCAGGCTAGGGGCCGGAGAGACCCAGTACTTC.

The chain employs TRBV29-1 and TRBJ2-3; D ambiguous. The CDR3 sequence is 12 residues long. V lost 4 bases and J 4 bases, leaving 9 bases between the germline ends. Germline V gene sequence: CDR1 SQVTM, CDR2 ANQGSEA. CDR3: CSVAGFADTQYF. The CDR3 nucleotides are TGCAGCGTTGCAGGATTCGCAGATACGCAGTATTTT.

The J gene is TRBJ2-3, the V gene TRBV7-9; no clear D. V was trimmed by 5 bases and J by 1 base, leaving 10 bases between them. Germline CDR1 SEHNR, CDR2 FQNEAQ (reference sequence). The length of the CDR3 is 14 residues. In DNA, the CDR3 is TGTGCCAGCAGCCTTACGGCGGGCACAGATACGCAGTATTTT. Residues: CASSLTAGTDTQYF.

CDR3 region: CASSTGTSGSDEQFF. The DNA of the CDR3 is TGTGCCAGTAGTACAGGGACTAGCGGAAGCGATGAGCAGTTCTTC. The chain employs TRBV19 and TRBJ2-1; 11 nucleotides line up with TRBD2. Germline-derived CDR1 and CDR2 are LNHDA and SQIVND (reference sequence). The length of the CDR3 is 15 residues. Trimming removed 4 bases from V and 8 bases from J; junction bases left unmatched: 7.

The chain couples TRBV11-3 to TRBJ2-1; 8 positions match TRBD2. V shed 7 bases, J shed 3 bases, and the junction held 8 bases outside the gene matches. The CDR3 runs to 15 residues. Looked up from germline, CDR1 is SGHNT and CDR2 is YENEEA. The chain's CDR3 is CASKYWSGGYNEQFF. For the CDR3, the DNA is TGTGCCAGCAAATATTGGAGCGGGGGCTACAATGAGCAGTTCTTC.

V is TRBV5-4 and J is TRBJ2-5; 7 bases are a match to TRBD2. The CDR3 length is 16 residues. CDR1 is SGHNT, CDR2 YYREEE, per germline (reference sequence). The V segment lost 4 bases and the J segment 3 bases; nucleotides outside the gene matches: 12. The DNA for the CDR3 is TGTGCCAGCAGCAAAAGACTAGCTCTTTCTGAAGAGACCCAGTACTTC. The encoded protein is CASSKRLALSEETQYF.

V is TRBV14 and J is TRBJ2-7, with D possibly TRBD1 on 5 matching bases. Germline lookup yields CDR1 SGHDN and CDR2 FVKESK. The CDR3 is 14 amino acids. The V end was cut by 4 bases, the J end by 2 bases, with 12 bases between. The CDR3 coding sequence is TGTGCCAGCAGCCGGGGCCTGACGGCCTACGAGCAGTACTTC. Translating it yields CASSRGLTAYEQYF.

The gene calls are TRBV7-6 and TRBJ1-2; D possibly corresponds to TRBD1 (6 bases). Germline CDR1 reads SGHVS; CDR2 reads FNYEAQ. V lost 1 base and J lost 4, with 10 bases in between. The CDR3 runs 14 residues. The DNA for the CDR3 is TGTGCCAGCAGCTTAGATGGGGGCCTCTATGGCTACACCTTC. Encoded protein: CASSLDGGLYGYTF. The whole variable domain, filled in from reference TRBV7-6 and TRBJ1-2, reads GAGVSQSPRYKVTKRGQDVALRCDPISGHVSLYWYRQALGQGPEFLTYFNYEAQQDKSGLPNDRFSAERPEGSISTLTIQRTEQRDSAMYRCASSLDGGLYGYTFGSGTRLTVV.

The J gene is TRBJ2-6, the V gene TRBV5-6, with D possibly being TRBD1 (7 bases). The CDR3 totals 16 residues. Trimming cost V 4 bases and J 1 base, with 12 bases left between them. CDR1 and CDR2 (germline): SGHDT, YYEEEE. The CDR3 loop reads CASSGGGASGANVLTF. For the CDR3, the DNA is TGTGCCAGCAGCGGAGGGGGCGCTTCTGGGGCCAACGTCCTGACTTTC. Combining the CDR3 with reference TRBV5-6 and TRBJ2-6 gives the whole variable domain DAGVTQSPTHLIKTRGQQVTLRCSPKSGHDTVSWYQQALGQGPQFIFQYYEEEERQRGNFPDRFSGHQFPNYSSELNVNALLLGDSALYLCASSGGGASGANVLTFGAGSRLTVL.

This clone was observed a single time. The chain links TRBV18 to TRBJ1-5; TRBD1 matches at 9 bases. Losses at the gene ends were 3 bases for V and 6 bases for J; bases not matched to a gene: 6. Germline loops: CDR1 KGHSH, CDR2 LQKENI. This CDR3 has 15 residues. This chain's CDR3 is CASSPPDRGFQPQHF. DNA of the CDR3: TGTGCCAGCTCACCGCCGGACAGGGGCTTTCAGCCCCAGCATTTT.

The V call is TRBV15, the J call TRBJ1-5; D not certain. Germline V gene lookup returns CDR1 LNHNV and CDR2 YYDKDF (reference sequence). V was cut by 6 bases and J by 0 bases, with 6 bases left in between. The length of the CDR3 is 13 residues. CDR3 nucleotides: TGTGCCACCAGGTTAGATAGCAATCAGCCCCAGCATTTT. Its protein is CATRLDSNQPQHF.

This clone appeared a single time. The genes are TRBV2 and TRBJ2-7; 15 bases are a match to TRBD2. Germline CDR1 is SNHLY and CDR2 is FYNNEI. This CDR3 spans 13 amino acids. The V segment lost 8 bases and the J segment 9 bases; nucleotides outside the gene matches: 5. DNA for the CDR3: TGTGCCAGCCGGGGACTAGCGGGAGGAGGGCAGTACTTC. Its translation is CASRGLAGGGQYF.

The chain combines TRBV10-3 with TRBJ2-3; D is undetermined. The V and J ends lost 1 base and 0 bases respectively, with 5 bases between them. This CDR3 contains 14 residues. The germline CDR1 and CDR2 sequences are ENHRY and SYGVKD. The CDR3 sequence: CAISEYTSTDTQYF. The CDR3 DNA sequence: TGTGCCATCAGTGAGTATACAAGCACAGATACGCAGTATTTT.

The chain links TRBV5-4 to TRBJ1-2; 10 bases align to TRBD1. With 4 bases clipped from V and 2 bases from J, the junction kept 5 bases outside the gene matches. The V gene's germline CDR1 is SGHNT and CDR2 YYREEE (reference sequence). The CDR3 runs 15 residues. CDR3 region: CASSPPDRGNYGYTF. The CDR3 DNA follows: TGTGCCAGCAGCCCGCCGGACAGGGGGAACTATGGCTACACCTTC.

V usage is TRBV27 and J usage is TRBJ2-7; 7 nucleotides match TRBD1. With V trimmed by 8 bases and J by 2 bases, 9 bases remained unmatched. This CDR3 region has 14 residues. Germline values: CDR1 MNHEY, CDR2 SMNVEV (reference sequence). CDR3 region: CASAQQGLAYEQYF. Written as DNA, the CDR3 is TGTGCCAGCGCCCAACAGGGGTTGGCCTACGAGCAGTACTTC.

This chain connects TRBV9 to TRBJ1-2; no definite D call. This CDR3 has 12 residues. Germline assignment: CDR1 SGDLS and CDR2 YYNGEE. V lost 4 bases, J lost 5 bases, and 9 bases lay in between. For the CDR3, the DNA is TGTGCCAGCAGCAGAGATACTTATGGCTACACCTTC. As protein: CASSRDTYGYTF.

The chain combines TRBV5-1 with TRBJ1-5; D gene uncertain. V was cut by 4 bases and J by 6 bases, with 17 bases left in between. The CDR3 loop spans 15 amino acids. The V gene's germline CDR1 is SGHRS and CDR2 YFSETQ. CDR3 protein: CASSRRPGLGQPQHF. The CDR3, as DNA: TGCGCCAGCAGCCGACGGCCTGGGCTGGGTCAGCCCCAGCATTTT.

The chain is built from TRBV9 and TRBJ1-2; tentatively, D is TRBD1 (5 bases). Germline CDR1 and CDR2: SGDLS and YYNGEE. V was pared by 4 bases and J by 4 bases, with 11 bases between. The CDR3 runs 13 residues. The CDR3 protein is CASSTTESYGYTF. The CDR3 DNA reads TGTGCCAGCAGCACGACAGAGAGCTATGGCTACACCTTC.

This clone occurred once. The V and J genes are TRBV13 and TRBJ2-3; the match to TRBD2 covers 15 bases. Trimming cost V 6 bases and J 4 bases; bases outside gene matches: 5. This CDR3 contains 16 residues. Germline values: CDR1 PRHDT, CDR2 FYEKMQ (reference sequence). This CDR3 reads CASSTGLAGGSDTQYF. DNA for the CDR3: TGTGCCAGCAGTACCGGACTAGCGGGAGGGTCAGATACGCAGTATTTT.

The chain combines TRBV6-5 with TRBJ2-1; no definite D call. Per germline, CDR1 MNHEY and CDR2 SVGAGI. The CDR3 extends over 12 amino acids. V lost 5 bases, J lost 5 bases, and 7 bases lay in between. The CDR3 sequence is CASSAENNEQFF. The CDR3 DNA reads TGTGCCAGCAGTGCAGAAAACAATGAGCAGTTCTTC.

This clone was observed once. V gene TRBV5-1 combines with J gene TRBJ2-5; 11 nucleotides line up with TRBD2. Germline assignment: CDR1 SGHRS and CDR2 YFSETQ. The V and J ends lost 4 bases and 4 bases, in that order; junction bases with no gene match: 15. There are 18 residues in the CDR3. CDR3 in amino acids: CASSPGTSGVPPLETQYF. CDR3 coding DNA: TGCGCCAGCAGCCCGGGGACTAGCGGAGTTCCTCCGTTAGAGACCCAGTACTTC.

Only one count was recorded for this clone. The chain joins TRBV28 to TRBJ2-7; the match to TRBD2 covers 13 bases. Trimming took 5 bases from V and 5 from J; bases not matched to a gene: 6. This CDR3 contains 15 residues. Looked up from germline, CDR1 is MDHEN and CDR2 is SYDVKM. DNA for the CDR3: TGTGCCAGCAGTCCACGGACTAGCGGGAGTAACGAGCAGTACTTC. The encoded protein is CASSPRTSGSNEQYF.